This T cell receptor (beta chain) was found in a study of molecular identifiers for immune sequencing clone quantification. Study results and caveats: Clones of above 20 RNA copies carried over 98% of effector molecules; in naive cells they carried under 1%.

It was with previously described methods and listed TCR primers that bulk TCR libraries were made. TCRdb itself ran the PCR reads through MiXCR, one entry per CDR3 protein. The sample consists of fewer than 350,000 distinct CDR3 sequences, roughly 24% of them appearing once. CDR3 length equals 16 residues. Germline V gene data show CDR1 as MNHEY and CDR2 as SMNVEV (reference sequence). For this clonotype: Its antigen is as yet unknown. A read error may account for a junction end that differs from germline.

Isolation of naive CD8 T cells was achieved by sorting on a CD8+CD4-CCR7+CD45RA+ phenotype. The sequence came from a human donor in good health. Some libraries in this study had Jurkat cell RNA spiked in. Sample: naive CD8+ T cells from blood, with Jurkat cell RNA spiked in. The subset was: FACS-sorted CD8+CD4-CCR7+CD45RA+ naive T cells. This chain joins TRBV27 and TRBJ2-3, with 8 bases lining up with TRBD2. CDR3 amino acids: CACSLEVAGNTDTQYF. CDR3 in DNA: TGTGCCTGCAGTTTAGAGGTAGCGGGGAACACAGATACGCAGTATTTT.